These 21 T cell receptor beta chains were sequenced from one sample in a study of T-cell reconstitution after alpha-beta-depleted transplantation in children. Preparing the TCRbeta library involved the use of unique molecular identifiers. TCRdb re-called the PCR reads with MiXCR, one entry per CDR3 protein. This table has 800,000 to 1,000,000 distinct CDR3 sequences, about 26% appearing once. The sequencing used PBMCs, mostly from graft donor cells, collected 360 days after TCRalphabeta/CD19-depleted stem cell transplant. The receptor set was obtained from a boy under two years old who had a stem cell transplant for SCID, so the T cells may come from the graft donor.

The rearrangement links TRBV7-8 to TRBJ1-2, with 7 bases identical to TRBD1. With 3 bases clipped from V and 2 bases from J, the junction kept 6 bases outside the gene matches. Per germline, CDR1 SGHVS and CDR2 FQNEAQ. This CDR3 spans 15 amino acids. The CDR3 DNA follows: TGTGCCAGCAGCTTCAGGGACAGCCGAAACTATGGCTACACCTTC. The encoded protein is CASSFRDSRNYGYTF. Variable domain in full (rest from reference TRBV7-8 and TRBJ1-2): GAGVSQSPRYKVAKRGQDVALRCDPISGHVSLFWYQQALGQGPEFLTYFQNEAQLDKSGLPSDRFFAERPEGSVSTLKIQRTQQEDSAVYLCASSFRDSRNYGYTFGSGTRLTVV.

This clonotype was observed a few times. This rearrangement joins TRBV5-1 to TRBJ2-7, with TRBD1 matching 10 bases. The CDR3 totals 16 residues. Germline assignment: CDR1 SGHRS and CDR2 YFSETQ. V lost 4 bases and J lost 1; bases outside the gene matches: 8. CDR3 sequence (DNA): TGCGCCAGCAGCGACCGGGACAGGGGTTATTCCTACGAGCAGTACTTC. Amino acids: CASSDRDRGYSYEQYF.

This clonotype appeared once. The chain is built from TRBV3-1 and TRBJ2-1; TRBD1 or TRBD2 may be the D gene (5 bases each). V was trimmed by 7 bases and J by 3 bases, leaving 13 bases between them. In germline, CDR1 is LGHDT, CDR2 YNNKEL (reference sequence). This CDR3 spans 14 amino acids. In DNA, the CDR3 is TGTGCCAGCAAACCGGGACCGCACTACAATGAGCAGTTCTTC. Its translation is CASKPGPHYNEQFF.

This clonotype was picked up a small number of times. The rearrangement links TRBV5-1 to TRBJ2-1; no firm D call. The germline CDR1 and CDR2 sequences are SGHRS and YFSETQ. The germline V and J ends were trimmed by 4 bases and 3 bases, with 17 bases remaining between them. CDR3 size: 16 residues. The CDR3 sequence is CASSALANLGYNEQFF. CDR3 nucleotides: TGCGCCAGCAGCGCCCTCGCGAACTTAGGCTACAATGAGCAGTTCTTC. The whole variable domain, filled in from reference TRBV5-1 and TRBJ2-1, reads KAGVTQTPRYLIKTRGQQVTLSCSPISGHRSVSWYQQTPGQGLQFLFEYFSETQRNKGNFPGRFSGRQFSNSRSEMNVSTLELGDSALYLCASSALANLGYNEQFFGPGTRLTVL.

This chain links TRBV30 with TRBJ2-7, with D uncertain. Germline lookup yields CDR1 GTSNPN and CDR2 SVGIG (reference sequence). This CDR3 is built from 13 residues. V lost 0 bases and J 5 bases, leaving 11 bases between the germline ends. The CDR3 region has the DNA TGTGCCTGGAGTGTACGATCCGGGCACGAGCAGTACTTC. Amino acids: CAWSVRSGHEQYF.

This clonotype was counted many times. The rearrangement joins TRBV3-1 to TRBJ2-1, with no clear D. CDR3 length: 13 amino acids. Germline V CDR1 and CDR2: LGHDT, YNNKEL (reference sequence). Trimming removed 5 bases from V and 7 bases from J, with 12 bases in between. The DNA for the CDR3 is TGTGCCAGCAGCGACCATAGTAGGAATGAGCAGTTCTTC. Protein product: CASSDHSRNEQFF.

This clonotype showed up just a few times. The chain recombines TRBV2 with TRBJ1-4, with a weak D call TRBD1 (5 bases). Trimming shortened V by 7 bases and J by 4 bases, and 10 bases separated the two germline ends. Germline CDR1 and CDR2: SNHLY and FYNNEI. The CDR3 is 13 amino acids. The CDR3 DNA follows: TGTGCCAGCAACAGGCGGTTTAATGAAAAACTGTTTTTT. Translated, it gives CASNRRFNEKLFF.

V is TRBV12-3 or TRBV12-4 and J is TRBJ2-1; no reliable D call. CDR3 length: 14 amino acids. V dropped 1 base and J dropped 5 bases, with 9 bases sitting between them. The CDR3 reads CASSLGGRNNEQFF. The CDR3 DNA sequence: TGTGCCAGCAGTTTAGGAGGACGTAACAATGAGCAGTTCTTC.

This clonotype was picked up a small number of times. This chain links TRBV2 with TRBJ1-1, with TRBD1 as a possible D gene (5 bases). V lost 8 bases to trimming and J lost 3 bases, with 13 bases between them. Germline V gene data show CDR1 as SNHLY and CDR2 as FYNNEI. The length of the CDR3 is 13 residues. The CDR3 DNA is TGTGCCAGCTCCAAGTCGGGGGACACTGAAGCTTTCTTT. This sequence encodes CASSKSGDTEAFF. The whole variable domain, filled in from reference TRBV2 and TRBJ1-1, reads EPEVTQTPSHQVTQMGQEVILRCVPISNHLYFYWYRQILGQKVEFLVSFYNNEISEKSEIFDDQFSVERPDGSNFTLKIRSTKLEDSAMYFCASSKSGDTEAFFGQGTRLTVV.

This clonotype was seen more than once but under ten times. The CDR3 DNA sequence: TGCAGTGCTAGAGTGGGTCGGGGCAGGACTGAAGCTTTCTTT. This sequence encodes CSARVGRGRTEAFF. The V gene is TRBV20-1, the J gene TRBJ1-1, with a possible D match to TRBD1 (5 bases). The CDR3 spans 14 residues. V dropped 1 base and J dropped 5 bases, with 14 bases sitting between them. Germline-derived CDR1 and CDR2 are DFQATT and SNEGSKA (reference sequence).

This clonotype was picked up a small number of times. This chain joins TRBV20-1 and TRBJ2-2; no reliable D call. The ends were cut back, 6 bases at V and 0 bases at J, with 8 bases in the middle. This CDR3 is built from 13 residues. CDR1 and CDR2 (germline): DFQATT, SNEGSKA (reference sequence). The CDR3 DNA follows: TGCAGTGCAACCGACCCGAACACCGGGGAGCTGTTTTTT. It is translated as CSATDPNTGELFF.

This clonotype showed up just once. The V call is TRBV10-3, the J call TRBJ2-5, with 11 bases aligning to TRBD2. The CDR3 consists of 15 residues. Trimming took 3 bases from V and 5 from J; bases not matched to a gene: 5. Looked up from germline, CDR1 is ENHRY and CDR2 is SYGVKD. CDR3 in amino acids: CAISDLAGGGETQYF. CDR3 in DNA: TGTGCCATCAGTGATCTAGCGGGGGGAGGTGAGACCCAGTACTTC.

This rearrangement joins TRBV10-3 to TRBJ2-1, with D possibly matching TRBD1 (6 bases). The V gene's germline CDR1 is ENHRY and CDR2 SYGVKD. The CDR3 covers 11 residues. Between the trimmed V and J ends, which lost 8 bases and 6 bases, there was a span of 8 bases. Written as DNA, the CDR3 is TGTGCCATCGGACAGACCAATGAGCAGTTCTTC. Translating it yields CAIGQTNEQFF.

This chain links TRBV12-3 or TRBV12-4 with TRBJ1-2; D is perhaps TRBD1 (5 bases). V shed 6 bases and J shed 2 bases, with 16 bases lying between them. The CDR3 extends over 15 amino acids. This chain's CDR3 is CASSSIGQANYGYTF. The CDR3 nucleotides are TGTGCCAGCAGCTCCATTGGACAAGCGAACTATGGCTACACCTTC.

The sample holds a few counts of this clonotype. The gene calls are TRBV4-3 and TRBJ2-1, with TRBD1 matching over 9 bases. Germline V gene sequence: CDR1 LGHNA, CDR2 YSLEER. Trimming at V came to 3 bases and at J to 7 bases, leaving 4 bases not matched to a gene. The CDR3 runs to 14 residues. The CDR3 DNA sequence: TGCGCCAGCAGCCACGGGACAGGGCCGAATGAGCAGTTCTTC. This gives the protein CASSHGTGPNEQFF.

V gene TRBV10-3 combines with J gene TRBJ1-1, with 8 positions matching TRBD1. The CDR3 covers 15 residues. The V segment lost 9 bases and the J segment 1 base; nucleotides outside the gene matches: 10. The germline V gene encodes CDR1 ENHRY and CDR2 SYGVKD. This chain's CDR3 is CAMRQGQGANTEAFF. The CDR3 DNA follows: TGTGCCATGAGACAGGGTCAGGGGGCGAACACTGAAGCTTTCTTT.

This clonotype came up once. V and J are TRBV6-5 and TRBJ2-2, with 10 bases lining up with TRBD2. In germline, CDR1 is MNHEY, CDR2 SVGAGI. V was pared by 0 bases and J by 0 bases, with 7 bases of the junction left unmatched. The CDR3 has 19 amino acids. The CDR3 nucleotides read TGTGCCAGCAGTTACTCGGAGGGTAGCGGGGGGCCGAACACCGGGGAGCTGTTTTTT. As protein: CASSYSEGSGGPNTGELFF.

J is TRBJ2-2 and V is TRBV20-1, with D perhaps assigned TRBD1 or TRBD2 (5 bases each). The V gene's germline CDR1 is DFQATT and CDR2 SNEGSKA (reference sequence). The CDR3 runs 14 residues. V lost 6 bases and J lost 1, with 12 bases in between. DNA for the CDR3: TGCAGTGCCCGACGGGACGGGAACACCGGGGAGCTGTTTTTT. This translates into CSARRDGNTGELFF.

The rearrangement uses TRBV4-2 and TRBJ2-2; possibly TRBD1 or TRBD2 for D (5 bases each). The V gene lost 3 bases and the J gene lost 8 bases, with 10 bases spanning the gap. The CDR3 covers 13 residues. The germline gives CDR1 LGHNA, CDR2 YNFKEQ. CDR3 residues: CASSQGPSGELFF. For the CDR3, the DNA is TGTGCCAGCAGCCAGGGACCTTCAGGGGAGCTGTTTTTT.

This clonotype was seen a handful of times. The V call is TRBV2, the J call TRBJ2-1; D gene unclear. The V end lost 2 bases, the J end lost 3 bases, and 11 bases lay between the germline ends. The germline V gene encodes CDR1 SNHLY and CDR2 FYNNEI. This CDR3 has 15 residues. CDR3 amino acids: CASSEQDQIYNEQFF. The CDR3, as DNA: TGTGCCAGCAGTGAACAGGACCAGATCTACAATGAGCAGTTCTTC.

A word on this clonotype: A read error may explain this, as a much larger clone is one base away. The rearrangement links TRBV5-1 to TRBJ2-5; 10 bases line up with TRBD2. The CDR3 covers 16 residues. Germline CDR1 and CDR2: SGHRS and YFSETQ. Losses at the gene ends were 2 bases for V and 1 base for J; bases not matched to a gene: 5. CDR3 region: CASSFGPSGGQETQYF. CDR3 sequence (DNA): TGCGCCAGCAGCTTTGGTCCTAGCGGGGGCCAAGAGACCCAGTACTTC.